Described below is a single T cell receptor beta chain sequence and its context. The table came from immunoSEQ multiplex PCR; TCRdb's copy has only in-frame clones and leaves some out. This table has approximately 120,000 clones, approximately 82% appearing once. This sample was taken from a study of T cell responses to AZD1222 COVID-19 vaccine. Germline CDR1 reads SGHDT; CDR2 reads YYEEEE. The CDR3 length is 13 residues. Trimming took off 0 bases at V and 4 bases at J, with 8 bases between the two ends. The chain combines TRBV5-6 with TRBJ2-7; TRBD2 might be the D (6 bases). The sample in question was peripheral blood, obtained 28 days after the second AZD1222 dose. The sequence derives from an adult who received the AZD1222 COVID-19 vaccine. The CDR3 sequence is CASSLAGSYEQYF. CDR3 coding DNA: TGTGCCAGCAGCTTGGCCGGGAGTTACGAGCAGTACTTC.